This TCR beta chain was recorded in a study of OX40 agonist ivuxolimab in advanced cancers. Study-level background: Hepatocellular carcinoma, melanoma, renal cell or head and neck cancer was diagnosed in the dose-escalation patients. Overall study results and limits: Doses of 0.1 to 3.0 mg/kg were accompanied by clonal expansion of CD4+ and CD8+ blood T cells by week 6. Fewer expanded clones were found on average in CD4+ than in CD8+ T cells.

About this clone: Its antigen is as yet unknown.

Excluded were patients having autoimmune disease history or systemic immunosuppression. TCRdb's table, derived via immunoSEQ multiplex PCR, lists solely in-frame clones and lacks some. The sample has roughly 62,000 clones; 70% to 90% are singletons. The CDR3 extends over 12 amino acids. The V end was cut by 3 bases, the J end by 6 bases, with 7 bases between. Germline loops: CDR1 KGHSH, CDR2 LQKENI. The sequence came from an adult with an advanced solid tumor such as melanoma, head and neck, liver or kidney cancer. V usage is TRBV18 and J usage is TRBJ2-3; D is ambiguous. Material: CD4+ or CD8+ T cells sorted from blood, obtained in a trial of the OX40 agonist ivuxolimab. The CDR3: CASSPSDDTQYF. The CDR3 DNA is TGTGCCAGCTCACCTTCGGACGATACGCAGTATTTT.